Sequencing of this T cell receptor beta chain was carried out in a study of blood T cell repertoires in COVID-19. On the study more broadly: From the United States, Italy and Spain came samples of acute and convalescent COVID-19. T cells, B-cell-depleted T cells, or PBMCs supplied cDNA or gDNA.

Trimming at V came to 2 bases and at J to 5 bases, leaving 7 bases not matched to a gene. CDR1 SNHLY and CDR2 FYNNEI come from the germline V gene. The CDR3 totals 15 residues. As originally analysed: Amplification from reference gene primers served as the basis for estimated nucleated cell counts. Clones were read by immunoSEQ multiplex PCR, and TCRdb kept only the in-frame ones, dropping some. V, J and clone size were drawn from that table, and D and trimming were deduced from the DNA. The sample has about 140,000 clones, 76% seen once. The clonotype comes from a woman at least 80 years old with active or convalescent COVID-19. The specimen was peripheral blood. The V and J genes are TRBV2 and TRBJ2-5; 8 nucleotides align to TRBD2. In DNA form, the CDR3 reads TGTGCCAGCAGTGAACCCCGGGGGGGCAGGGAGACCCAGTACTTC. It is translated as CASSEPRGGRETQYF.